Listed here are 2 T cell receptor beta chains from one sample, sequenced in a study of glioma-infiltrating T cells. Amplification of TCR alpha and beta CDR3 regions from RNA used iRepertoire nested multiplex PCR. TCRdb processed the multiplex PCR reads anew with MiXCR; each CDR3 protein has one entry. The sample records around 90,000 distinct CDR3 sequences, approximately 42% being singletons. The sequenced sample consisted of glioma tissue, nonneoplastic brain tissue, or PBMCs (not recorded which). The receptors were sampled from a human donor with low-grade glioma or glioblastoma, undergoing nonglioma brain surgery, or in good health (not recorded which).

This clonotype has at least ten counts. This chain uses TRBV19 with TRBJ2-5, with D unresolved. Between the trimmed V and J ends, which lost 5 bases and 1 base, there was a span of 11 bases. Germline CDR1 reads LNHDA; CDR2 reads SQIVND (reference sequence). The CDR3 runs to 14 residues. This chain's CDR3 is CASSLTSSQETQYF. The CDR3 DNA sequence: TGTGCCAGTAGTCTAACCAGTAGCCAAGAGACCCAGTACTTC.

As for this clonotype: A much more abundant neighbour one base away suggests this may be a read error. V usage is TRBV9 and J usage is TRBJ1-2; D gene unclear. Germline V lookup: CDR1 SGDLS, CDR2 YYNGEE. The CDR3 is 12 residues long. V lost 3 bases, J lost 1 base, and 4 bases lay in between. The CDR3 DNA reads TGTGCCAGCAGCGCCGTTAACTATGGCTACACCTTC. Protein sequence: CASSAVNYGYTF.